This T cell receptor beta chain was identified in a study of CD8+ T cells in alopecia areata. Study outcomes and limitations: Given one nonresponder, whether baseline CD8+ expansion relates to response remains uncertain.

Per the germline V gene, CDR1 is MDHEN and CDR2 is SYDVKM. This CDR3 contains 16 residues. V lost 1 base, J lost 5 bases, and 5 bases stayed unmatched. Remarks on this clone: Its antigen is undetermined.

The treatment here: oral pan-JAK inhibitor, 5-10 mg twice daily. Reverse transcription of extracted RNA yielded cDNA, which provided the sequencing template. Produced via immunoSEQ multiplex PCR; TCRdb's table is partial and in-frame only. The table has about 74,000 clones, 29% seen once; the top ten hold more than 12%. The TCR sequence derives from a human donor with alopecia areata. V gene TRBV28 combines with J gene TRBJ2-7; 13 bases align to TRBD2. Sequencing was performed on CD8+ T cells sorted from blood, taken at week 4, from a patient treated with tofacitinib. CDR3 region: CASSLSGLAGDNEQYF. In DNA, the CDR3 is TGTGCCAGCAGTTTATCCGGACTAGCGGGAGATAACGAGCAGTACTTC.